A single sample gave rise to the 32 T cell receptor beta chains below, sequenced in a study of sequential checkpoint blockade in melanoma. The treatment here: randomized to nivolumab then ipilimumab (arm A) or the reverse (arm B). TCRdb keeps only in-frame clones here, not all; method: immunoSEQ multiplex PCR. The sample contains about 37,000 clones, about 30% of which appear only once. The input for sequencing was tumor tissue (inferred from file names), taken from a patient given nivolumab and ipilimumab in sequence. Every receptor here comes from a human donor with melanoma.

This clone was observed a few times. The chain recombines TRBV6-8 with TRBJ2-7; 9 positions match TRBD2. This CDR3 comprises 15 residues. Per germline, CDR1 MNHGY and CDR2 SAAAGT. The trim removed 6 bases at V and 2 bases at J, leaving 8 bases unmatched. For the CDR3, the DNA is TGTGCCAGCAGGTTAGCGGGAGCCGCCACCTACGAGCAGTACTTC. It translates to CASRLAGAATYEQYF.

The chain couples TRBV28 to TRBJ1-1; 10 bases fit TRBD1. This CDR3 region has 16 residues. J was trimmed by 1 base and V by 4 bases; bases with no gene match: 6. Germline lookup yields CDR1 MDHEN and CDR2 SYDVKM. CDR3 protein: CASSSGTGEGNTEAFF. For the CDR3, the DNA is TGTGCCAGCAGTTCCGGGACAGGGGAGGGGAACACTGAAGCTTTCTTT.

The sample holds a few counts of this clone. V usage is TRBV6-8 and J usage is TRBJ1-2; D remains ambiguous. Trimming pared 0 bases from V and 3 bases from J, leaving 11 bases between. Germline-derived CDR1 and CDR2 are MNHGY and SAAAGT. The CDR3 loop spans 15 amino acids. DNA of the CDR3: TGTGCCAGCAGTTACTCTGTCTACGGGGACTATGGCTACACCTTC. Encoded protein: CASSYSVYGDYGYTF.

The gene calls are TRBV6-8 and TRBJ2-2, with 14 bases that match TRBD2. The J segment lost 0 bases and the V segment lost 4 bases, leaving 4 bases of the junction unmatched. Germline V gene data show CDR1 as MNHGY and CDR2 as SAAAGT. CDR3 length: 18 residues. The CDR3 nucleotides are TGTGCCAGCAGTTCCAGACTAGCGGGGGGGCCGAACACCGGGGAGCTGTTTTTT. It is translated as CASSSRLAGGPNTGELFF.

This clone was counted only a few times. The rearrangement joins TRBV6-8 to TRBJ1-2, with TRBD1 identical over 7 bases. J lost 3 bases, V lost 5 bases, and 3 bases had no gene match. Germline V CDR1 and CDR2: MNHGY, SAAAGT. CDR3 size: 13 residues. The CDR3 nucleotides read TGTGCCAGCAGTCTCGACAGGGACTATGGCTACACCTTC. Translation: CASSLDRDYGYTF.

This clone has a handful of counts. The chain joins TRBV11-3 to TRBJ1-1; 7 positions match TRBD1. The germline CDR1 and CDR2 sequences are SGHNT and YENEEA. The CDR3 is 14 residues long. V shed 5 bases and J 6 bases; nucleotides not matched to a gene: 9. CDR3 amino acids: CASSQGSQGAEAFF. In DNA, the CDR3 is TGTGCCAGCAGCCAAGGGAGCCAGGGGGCTGAAGCTTTCTTT. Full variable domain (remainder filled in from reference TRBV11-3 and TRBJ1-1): EAGVVQSPRYKIIEKKQPVAFWCNPISGHNTLYWYLQNLGQGPELLIRYENEEAVDDSQLPKDRFSAERLKGVDSTLKIQPAELGDSAVYLCASSQGSQGAEAFFGQGTRLTVV.

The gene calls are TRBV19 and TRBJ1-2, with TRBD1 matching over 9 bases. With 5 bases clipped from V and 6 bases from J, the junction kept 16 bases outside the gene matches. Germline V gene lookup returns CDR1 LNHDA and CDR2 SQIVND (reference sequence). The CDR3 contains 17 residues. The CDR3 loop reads CASSPRTGVITFDGYTF. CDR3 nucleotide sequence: TGTGCCAGTAGTCCGCGGACAGGGGTGATTACCTTCGATGGCTACACCTTC. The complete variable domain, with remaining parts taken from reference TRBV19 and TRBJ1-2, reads DGGITQSPKYLFRKEGQNVTLSCEQNLNHDAMYWYRQDPGQGLRLIYYSQIVNDFQKGDIAEGYSVSREKKESFPLTVTSAQKNPTAFYLCASSPRTGVITFDGYTFGSGTRLTVV.

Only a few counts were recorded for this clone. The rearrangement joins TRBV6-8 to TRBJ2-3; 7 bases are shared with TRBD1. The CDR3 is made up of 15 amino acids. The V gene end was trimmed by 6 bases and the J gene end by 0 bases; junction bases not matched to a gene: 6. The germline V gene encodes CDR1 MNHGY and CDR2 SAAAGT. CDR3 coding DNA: TGTGCCAGCAGGGTAGGGGGCGCTAGCACAGATACGCAGTATTTT. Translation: CASRVGGASTDTQYF.

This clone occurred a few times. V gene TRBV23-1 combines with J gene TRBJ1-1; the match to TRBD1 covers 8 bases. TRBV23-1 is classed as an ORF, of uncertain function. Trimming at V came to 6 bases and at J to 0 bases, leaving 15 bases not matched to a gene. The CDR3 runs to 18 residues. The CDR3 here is CASSQETPGQGMNTEAFF. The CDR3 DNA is TGCGCCAGCAGCCAAGAAACGCCCGGACAGGGTATGAACACTGAAGCTTTCTTT.

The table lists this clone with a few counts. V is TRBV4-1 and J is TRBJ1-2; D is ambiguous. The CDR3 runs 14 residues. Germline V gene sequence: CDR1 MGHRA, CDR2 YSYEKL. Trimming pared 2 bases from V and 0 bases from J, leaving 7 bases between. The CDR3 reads CASSQTRTNYGYTF. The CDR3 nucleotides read TGCGCCAGCAGCCAAACCCGGACTAACTATGGCTACACCTTC.

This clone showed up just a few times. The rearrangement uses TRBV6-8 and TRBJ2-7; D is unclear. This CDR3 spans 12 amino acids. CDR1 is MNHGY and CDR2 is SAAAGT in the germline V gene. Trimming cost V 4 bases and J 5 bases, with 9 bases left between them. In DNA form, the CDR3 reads TGTGCCAGCAGTTCTGGTCCCGACGAGCAGTACTTC. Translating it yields CASSSGPDEQYF.

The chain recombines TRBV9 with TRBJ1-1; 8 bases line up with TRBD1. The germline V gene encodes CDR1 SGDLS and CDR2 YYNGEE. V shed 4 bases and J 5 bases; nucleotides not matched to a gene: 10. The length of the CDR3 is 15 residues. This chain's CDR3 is CASSPQTGVGTEAFF. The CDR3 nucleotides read TGTGCCAGCAGCCCTCAGACAGGGGTGGGAACTGAAGCTTTCTTT. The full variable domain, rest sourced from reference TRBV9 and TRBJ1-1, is DSGVTQTPKHLITATGQRVTLRCSPRSGDLSVYWYQQSLDQGLQFLIQYYNGEERAKGNILERFSAQQFPDLHSELNLSSLELGDSALYFCASSPQTGVGTEAFFGQGTRLTVV.

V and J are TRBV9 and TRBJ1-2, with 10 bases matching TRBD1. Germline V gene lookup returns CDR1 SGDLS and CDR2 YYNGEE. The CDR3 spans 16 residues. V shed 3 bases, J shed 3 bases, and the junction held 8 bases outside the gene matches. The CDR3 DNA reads TGTGCCAGCAGCGCAGACACCGGGACAGGGGACTATGGCTACACCTTC. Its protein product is CASSADTGTGDYGYTF.

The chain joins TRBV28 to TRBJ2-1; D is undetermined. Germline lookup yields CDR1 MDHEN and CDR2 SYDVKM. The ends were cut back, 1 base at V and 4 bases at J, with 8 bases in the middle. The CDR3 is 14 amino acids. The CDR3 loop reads CASSLFRSYNEQFF. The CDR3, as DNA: TGTGCCAGCAGTTTATTTCGGAGTTACAATGAGCAGTTCTTC.

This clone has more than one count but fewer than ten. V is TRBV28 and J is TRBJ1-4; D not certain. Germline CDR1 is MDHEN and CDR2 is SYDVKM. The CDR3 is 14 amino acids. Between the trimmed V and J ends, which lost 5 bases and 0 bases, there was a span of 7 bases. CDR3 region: CASSLSATNEKLFF. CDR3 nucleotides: TGTGCCAGCAGTCTGAGTGCAACTAATGAAAAACTGTTTTTT. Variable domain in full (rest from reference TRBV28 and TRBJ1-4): DVKVTQSSRYLVKRTGEKVFLECVQDMDHENMFWYRQDPGLGLRLIYFSYDVKMKEKGDIPEGYSVSREKKERFSLILESASTNQTSMYLCASSLSATNEKLFFGSGTQLSVL.

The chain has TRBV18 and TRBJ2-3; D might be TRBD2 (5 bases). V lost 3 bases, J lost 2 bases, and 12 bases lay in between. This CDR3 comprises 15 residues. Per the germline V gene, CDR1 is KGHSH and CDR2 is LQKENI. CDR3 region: CASSPIGLLTDTQYF. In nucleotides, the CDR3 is TGTGCCAGCTCACCCATCGGACTTCTCACAGATACGCAGTATTTT. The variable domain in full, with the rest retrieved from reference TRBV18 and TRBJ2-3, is NAGVMQNPRHLVRRRGQEARLRCSPMKGHSHVYWYRQLPEEGLKFMVYLQKENIIDESGMPKERFSAEFPKEGPSILRIQQVVRGDSAAYFCASSPIGLLTDTQYFGPGTRLTVL.

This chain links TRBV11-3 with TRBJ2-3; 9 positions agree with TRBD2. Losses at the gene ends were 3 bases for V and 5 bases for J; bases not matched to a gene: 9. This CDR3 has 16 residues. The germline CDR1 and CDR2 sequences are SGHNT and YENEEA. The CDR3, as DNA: TGTGCCAGCAGCTTCAAATTGGCGGGGGGGAGAGATACGCAGTATTTT. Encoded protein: CASSFKLAGGRDTQYF.

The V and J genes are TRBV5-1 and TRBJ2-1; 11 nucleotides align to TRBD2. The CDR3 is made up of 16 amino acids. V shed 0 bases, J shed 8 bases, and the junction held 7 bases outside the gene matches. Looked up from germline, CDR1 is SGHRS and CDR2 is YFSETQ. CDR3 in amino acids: CASSLDPTSGSDEQFF. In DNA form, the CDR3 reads TGCGCCAGCAGCTTGGACCCCACTAGCGGGAGTGATGAGCAGTTCTTC.

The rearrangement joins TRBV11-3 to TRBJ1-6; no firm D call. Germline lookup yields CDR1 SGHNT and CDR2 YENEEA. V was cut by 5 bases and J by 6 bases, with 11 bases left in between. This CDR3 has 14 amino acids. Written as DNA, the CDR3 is TGTGCCAGCAGCCCAGGAGGTATTAATTCACCCCTCCACTTT. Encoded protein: CASSPGGINSPLHF. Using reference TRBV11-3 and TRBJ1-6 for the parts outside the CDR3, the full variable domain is EAGVVQSPRYKIIEKKQPVAFWCNPISGHNTLYWYLQNLGQGPELLIRYENEEAVDDSQLPKDRFSAERLKGVDSTLKIQPAELGDSAVYLCASSPGGINSPLHFGNGTRLTVT.

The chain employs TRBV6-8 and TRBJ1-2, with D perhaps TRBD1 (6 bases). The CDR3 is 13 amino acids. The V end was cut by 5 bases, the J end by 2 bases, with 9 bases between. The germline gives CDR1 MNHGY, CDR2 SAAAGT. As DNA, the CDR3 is TGTGCCAGCAGTAGGGGGGAGAACTATGGCTACACCTTC. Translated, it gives CASSRGENYGYTF.

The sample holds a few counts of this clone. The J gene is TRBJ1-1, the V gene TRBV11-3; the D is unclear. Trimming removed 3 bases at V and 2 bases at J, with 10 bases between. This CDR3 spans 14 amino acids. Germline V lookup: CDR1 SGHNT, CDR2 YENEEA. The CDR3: CASSFLVSNTEAFF. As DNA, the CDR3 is TGTGCCAGCAGCTTTCTGGTCTCAAACACTGAAGCTTTCTTT.

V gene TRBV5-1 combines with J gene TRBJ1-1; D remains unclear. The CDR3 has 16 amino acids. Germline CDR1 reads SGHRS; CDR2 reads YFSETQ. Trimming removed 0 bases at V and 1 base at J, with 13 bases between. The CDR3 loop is CASSLGSGPENTEAFF. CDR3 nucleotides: TGCGCCAGCAGCTTGGGGAGTGGGCCAGAGAACACTGAAGCTTTCTTT.

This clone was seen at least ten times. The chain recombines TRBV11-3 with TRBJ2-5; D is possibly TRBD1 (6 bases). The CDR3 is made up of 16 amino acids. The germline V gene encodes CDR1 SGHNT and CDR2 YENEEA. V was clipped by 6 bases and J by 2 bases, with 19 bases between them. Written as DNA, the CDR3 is TGTGCCAGCAGTCATACGTGGGGGCGAGGACAAGAGACCCAGTACTTC. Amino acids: CASSHTWGRGQETQYF.

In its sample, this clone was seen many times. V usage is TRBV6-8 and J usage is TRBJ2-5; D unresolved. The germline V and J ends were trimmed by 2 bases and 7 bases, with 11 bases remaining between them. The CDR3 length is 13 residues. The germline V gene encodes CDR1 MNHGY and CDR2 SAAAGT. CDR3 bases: TGTGCCAGCAGTTACGGCGGTTTACCGACCCAGTACTTC. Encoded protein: CASSYGGLPTQYF.

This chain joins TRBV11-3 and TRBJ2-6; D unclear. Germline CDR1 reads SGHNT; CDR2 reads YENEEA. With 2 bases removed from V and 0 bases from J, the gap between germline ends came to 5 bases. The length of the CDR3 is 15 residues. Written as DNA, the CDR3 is TGTGCCAGCAGCTTAAGTCTCTCTGGGGCCAACGTCCTGACTTTC. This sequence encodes CASSLSLSGANVLTF.

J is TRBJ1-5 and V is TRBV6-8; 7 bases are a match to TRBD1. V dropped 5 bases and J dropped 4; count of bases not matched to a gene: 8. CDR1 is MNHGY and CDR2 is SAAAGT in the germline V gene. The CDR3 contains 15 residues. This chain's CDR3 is CASSVKTGYNQPQHF. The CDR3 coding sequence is TGTGCCAGCAGTGTCAAGACAGGGTATAATCAGCCCCAGCATTTT.

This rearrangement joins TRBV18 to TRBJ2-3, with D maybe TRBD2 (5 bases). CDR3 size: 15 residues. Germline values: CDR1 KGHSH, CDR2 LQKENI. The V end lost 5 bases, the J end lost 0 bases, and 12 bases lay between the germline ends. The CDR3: CASSSREGSTDTQYF. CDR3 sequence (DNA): TGTGCCAGCTCATCGAGAGAGGGAAGCACAGATACGCAGTATTTT.

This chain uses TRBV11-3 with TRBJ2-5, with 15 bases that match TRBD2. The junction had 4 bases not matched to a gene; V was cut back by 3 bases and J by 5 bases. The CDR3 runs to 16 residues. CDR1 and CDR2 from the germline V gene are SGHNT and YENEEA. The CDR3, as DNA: TGTGCCAGCAGCTTGGAGGGACTAGCGGGAGGCGAGACCCAGTACTTC. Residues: CASSLEGLAGGETQYF.

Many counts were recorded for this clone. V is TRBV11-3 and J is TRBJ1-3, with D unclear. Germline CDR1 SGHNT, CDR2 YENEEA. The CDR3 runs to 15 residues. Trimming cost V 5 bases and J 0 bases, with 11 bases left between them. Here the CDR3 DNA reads TGTGCCAGCAGCCCCGGTCGGAGCTCTGGAAACACCATATATTTT. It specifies CASSPGRSSGNTIYF.

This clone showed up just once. CDR3 sequence: CAWGQGADEQFF. CDR3 nucleotides: TGTGCCTGGGGACAGGGGGCCGATGAGCAGTTCTTC. The chain links TRBV30 to TRBJ2-1; 11 bases are a match to TRBD1. CDR3 length equals 12 residues. Unmatched junction bases numbered 2, after V lost 5 bases and J lost 8 bases. The V gene's germline CDR1 is GTSNPN and CDR2 SVGIG (reference sequence).

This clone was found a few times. CDR3: CASSLTGTGGETQYF. The CDR3 nucleotides read TGTGCCAGCAGCTTGACCGGGACAGGGGGCGAGACCCAGTACTTC. The J gene is TRBJ2-5, the V gene TRBV11-3; 12 bases agree with TRBD1. Germline trimming cut 3 bases from V and 5 bases from J; bases unmatched to any gene: 4. The CDR3 contains 15 residues. CDR1 and CDR2 from the germline V gene are SGHNT and YENEEA.

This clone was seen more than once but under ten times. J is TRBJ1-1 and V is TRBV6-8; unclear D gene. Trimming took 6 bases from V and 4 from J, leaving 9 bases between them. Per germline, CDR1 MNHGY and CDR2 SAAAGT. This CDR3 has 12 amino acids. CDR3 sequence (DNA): TGTGCCAGCAGAAGCGAGAGCACTGAAGCTTTCTTT. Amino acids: CASRSESTEAFF.